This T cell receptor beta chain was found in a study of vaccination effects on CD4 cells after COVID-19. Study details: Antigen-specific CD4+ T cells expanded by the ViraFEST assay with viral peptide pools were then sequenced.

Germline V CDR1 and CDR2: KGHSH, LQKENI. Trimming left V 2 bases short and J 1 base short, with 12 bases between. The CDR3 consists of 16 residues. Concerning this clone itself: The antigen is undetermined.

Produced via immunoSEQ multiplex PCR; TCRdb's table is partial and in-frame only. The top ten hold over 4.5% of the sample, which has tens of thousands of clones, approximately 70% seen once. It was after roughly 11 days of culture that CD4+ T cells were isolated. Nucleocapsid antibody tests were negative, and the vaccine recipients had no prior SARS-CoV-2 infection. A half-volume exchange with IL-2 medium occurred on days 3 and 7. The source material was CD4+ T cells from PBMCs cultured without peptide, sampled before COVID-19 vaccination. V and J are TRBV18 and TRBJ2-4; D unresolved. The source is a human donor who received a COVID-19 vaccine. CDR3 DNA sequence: TGTGCCAGCTCACCAGAGACCTCCGCGGCCAAAAACATTCAGTACTTC. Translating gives CASSPETSAAKNIQYF.